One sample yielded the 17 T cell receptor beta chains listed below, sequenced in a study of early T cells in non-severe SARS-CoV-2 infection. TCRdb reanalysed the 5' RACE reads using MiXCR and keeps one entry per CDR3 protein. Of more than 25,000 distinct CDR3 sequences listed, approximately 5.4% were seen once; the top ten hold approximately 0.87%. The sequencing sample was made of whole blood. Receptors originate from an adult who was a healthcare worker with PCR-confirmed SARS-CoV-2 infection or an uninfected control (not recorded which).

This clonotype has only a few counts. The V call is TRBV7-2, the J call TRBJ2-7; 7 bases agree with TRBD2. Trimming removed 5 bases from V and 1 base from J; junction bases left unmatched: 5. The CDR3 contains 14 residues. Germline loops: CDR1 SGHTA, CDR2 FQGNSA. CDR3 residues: CASSPGLHSYEQYF. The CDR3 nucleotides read TGTGCCAGCAGCCCGGGACTACATTCCTACGAGCAGTACTTC.

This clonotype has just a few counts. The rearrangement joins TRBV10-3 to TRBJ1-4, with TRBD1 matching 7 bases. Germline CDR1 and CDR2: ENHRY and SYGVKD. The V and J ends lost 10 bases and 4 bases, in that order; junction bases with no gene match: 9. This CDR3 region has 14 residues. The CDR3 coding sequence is TGTGCCACGAGACAGGGCGGTTATAATGAAAAACTGTTTTTT. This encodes CATRQGGYNEKLFF.

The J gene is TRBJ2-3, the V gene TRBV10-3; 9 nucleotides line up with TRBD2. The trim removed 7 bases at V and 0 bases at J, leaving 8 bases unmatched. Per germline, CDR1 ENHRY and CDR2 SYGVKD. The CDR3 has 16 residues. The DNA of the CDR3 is TGTGCCATCATGGAGGGGCTAGCGGGGAGCACAGATACGCAGTATTTT. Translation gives CAIMEGLAGSTDTQYF.

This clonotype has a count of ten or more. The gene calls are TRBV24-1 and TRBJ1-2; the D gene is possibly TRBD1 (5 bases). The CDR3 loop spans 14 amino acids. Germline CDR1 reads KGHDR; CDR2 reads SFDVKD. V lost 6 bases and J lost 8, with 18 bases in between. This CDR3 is CATSQGEVARGYTF. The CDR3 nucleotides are TGTGCCACCAGTCAGGGAGAGGTCGCGCGGGGCTACACCTTC.

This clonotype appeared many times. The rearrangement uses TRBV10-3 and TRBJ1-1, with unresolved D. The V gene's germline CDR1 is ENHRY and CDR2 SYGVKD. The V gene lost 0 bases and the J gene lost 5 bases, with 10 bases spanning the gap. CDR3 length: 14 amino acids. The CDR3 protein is CAISESETSTEAFF. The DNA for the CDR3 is TGTGCCATCAGTGAGTCCGAGACGAGTACTGAAGCTTTCTTT.

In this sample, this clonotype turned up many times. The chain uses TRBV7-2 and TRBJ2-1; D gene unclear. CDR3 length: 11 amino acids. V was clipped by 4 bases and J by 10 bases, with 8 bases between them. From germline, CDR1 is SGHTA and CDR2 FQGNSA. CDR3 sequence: CASSSNGEQFF. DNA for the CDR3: TGTGCCAGCAGCTCTAATGGCGAGCAGTTCTTC.

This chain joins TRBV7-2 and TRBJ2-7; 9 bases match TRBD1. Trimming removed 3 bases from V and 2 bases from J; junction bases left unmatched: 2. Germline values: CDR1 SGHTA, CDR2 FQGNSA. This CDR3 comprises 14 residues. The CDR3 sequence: CASSLGTGTYEQYF. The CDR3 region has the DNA TGTGCCAGCAGCTTGGGGACAGGGACCTACGAGCAGTACTTC. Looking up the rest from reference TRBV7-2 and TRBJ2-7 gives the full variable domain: GAGVSQSPSNKVTEKGKDVELRCDPISGHTALYWYRQSLGQGLEFLIYFQGNSAPDKSGLPSDRFSAERTGGSVSTLTIQRTQQEDSAVYLCASSLGTGTYEQYFGPGTRLTVT.

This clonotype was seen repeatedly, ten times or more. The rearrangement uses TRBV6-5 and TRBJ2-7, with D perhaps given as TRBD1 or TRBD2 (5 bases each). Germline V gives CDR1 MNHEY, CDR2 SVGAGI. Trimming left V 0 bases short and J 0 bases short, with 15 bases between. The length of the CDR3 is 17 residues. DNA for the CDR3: TGTGCCAGCAGTTACTCAGTCCGGGGCCTATTCTCCTACGAGCAGTACTTC. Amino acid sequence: CASSYSVRGLFSYEQYF.

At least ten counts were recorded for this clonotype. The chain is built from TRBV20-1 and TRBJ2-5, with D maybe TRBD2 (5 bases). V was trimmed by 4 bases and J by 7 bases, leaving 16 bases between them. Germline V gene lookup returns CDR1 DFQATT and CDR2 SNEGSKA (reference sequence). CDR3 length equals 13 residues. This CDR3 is CSAKVSGGGTQYF. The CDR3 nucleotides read TGCAGTGCTAAGGTGTCCGGAGGAGGGACCCAGTACTTC.

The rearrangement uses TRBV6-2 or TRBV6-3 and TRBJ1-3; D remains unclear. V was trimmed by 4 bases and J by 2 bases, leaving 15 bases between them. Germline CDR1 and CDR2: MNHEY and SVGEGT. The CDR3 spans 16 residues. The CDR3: CASSLLAPGAGNTIYF. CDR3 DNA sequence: TGTGCCAGCAGTTTATTGGCGCCGGGCGCTGGAAACACCATATATTTT.

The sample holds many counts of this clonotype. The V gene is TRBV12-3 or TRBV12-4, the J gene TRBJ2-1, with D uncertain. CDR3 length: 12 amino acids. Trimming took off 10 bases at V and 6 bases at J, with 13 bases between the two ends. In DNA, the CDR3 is TGTGCCACCCGGGTTGGCGGCAATGAGCAGTTCTTC. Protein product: CATRVGGNEQFF.

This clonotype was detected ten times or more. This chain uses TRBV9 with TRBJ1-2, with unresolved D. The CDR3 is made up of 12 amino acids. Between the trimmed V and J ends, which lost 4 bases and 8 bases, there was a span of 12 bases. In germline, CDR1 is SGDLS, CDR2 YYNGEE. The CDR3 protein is CASSSRTGGYTF. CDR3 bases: TGTGCCAGCAGCTCCCGGACTGGCGGCTACACCTTC.

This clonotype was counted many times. CDR3 coding DNA: TGTGCCAGCAGCGTGGGTAGCTCCTACGAGCAGTACTTC. Translating gives CASSVGSSYEQYF. The chain joins TRBV9 to TRBJ2-7; no clear D. The CDR3 is 13 amino acids. Trimming cost V 2 bases and J 0 bases, with 6 bases left between them. Germline CDR1 SGDLS, CDR2 YYNGEE.

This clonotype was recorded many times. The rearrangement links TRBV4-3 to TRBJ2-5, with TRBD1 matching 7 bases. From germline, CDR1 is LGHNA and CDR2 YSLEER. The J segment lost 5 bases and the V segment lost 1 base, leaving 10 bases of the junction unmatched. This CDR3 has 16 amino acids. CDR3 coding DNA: TGCGCCAGCAGCCAAGGGGGAGCAGGGGGTGGTGAGACCCAGTACTTC. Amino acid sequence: CASSQGGAGGGETQYF.

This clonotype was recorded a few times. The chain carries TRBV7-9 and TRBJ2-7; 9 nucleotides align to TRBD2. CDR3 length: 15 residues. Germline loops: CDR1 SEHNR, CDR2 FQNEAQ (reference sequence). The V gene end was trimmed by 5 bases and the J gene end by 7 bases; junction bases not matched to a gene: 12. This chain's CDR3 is CASSPGGLRGGEQYF. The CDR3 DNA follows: TGTGCCAGCAGCCCCGGGGGCCTGCGGGGGGGAGAGCAGTACTTC.

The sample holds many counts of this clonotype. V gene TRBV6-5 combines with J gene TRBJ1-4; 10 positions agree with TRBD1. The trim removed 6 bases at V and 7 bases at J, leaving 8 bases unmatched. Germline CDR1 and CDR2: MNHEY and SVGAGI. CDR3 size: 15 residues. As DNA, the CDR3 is TGTGCCAGCAGGCGAGACAGGGGGCCTGGTGAAAAACTGTTTTTT. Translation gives CASRRDRGPGEKLFF.

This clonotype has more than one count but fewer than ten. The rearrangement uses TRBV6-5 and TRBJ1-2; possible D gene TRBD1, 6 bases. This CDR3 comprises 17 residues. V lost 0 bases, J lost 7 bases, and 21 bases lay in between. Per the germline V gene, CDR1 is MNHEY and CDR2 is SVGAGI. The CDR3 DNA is TGTGCCAGCAGTTACTCGATAACGTCGCCGGGACAAAGTGGCTACACCTTC. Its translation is CASSYSITSPGQSGYTF.